Below, 12 T cell receptor beta chains from the same sample are listed, as sequenced in a study of radiotherapy plus CTLA-4 blockade in lung cancer (dated by TCRdb to the late 2010s). Library preparation employed the immunoSEQ multiplex PCR assay. In TCRdb, the immuneACCESS table is reduced to in-frame sequences with V and J assigned. These tables do not hold every clone; where another copy was compared, an unresolved V gene accounts for under half, and the others remain unexplained. This sample is represented by about 73,000 clones; about nine tenths of them were singletons. The ten largest clones take up about 38% of the sample. The sample was peripheral blood, taken from a patient treated with radiotherapy plus ipilimumab. Receptors originate from a human donor with non-small cell lung cancer that progressed on radiotherapy plus ipilimumab.

The chain recombines TRBV6-1 with TRBJ1-5, with D perhaps TRBD1 (6 bases). The CDR3 runs to 14 residues. CDR1 and CDR2 (germline): MNHNS, SASEGT. V lost 1 base and J 9 bases, leaving 13 bases between the germline ends. In nucleotides, the CDR3 is TGTGCCAGCAGTGAAGTTGGACAGACGCGGCCCCAGCATTTT. Protein product: CASSEVGQTRPQHF.

The chain combines TRBV14 with TRBJ1-2, with D hard to call. Germline values: CDR1 SGHDN, CDR2 FVKESK. V was shortened by 1 base and J by 5 bases, with 8 bases between the two germline ends. There are 13 residues in the CDR3. CDR3 amino acids: CASSQGGGYGYTF. CDR3 DNA sequence: TGTGCCAGCAGCCAAGGCGGAGGGTATGGCTACACCTTC.

The DNA for the CDR3 is TGTGCTAGTGGTTTGGCATGGGGGGCCGAGCAGTACTTC. It codes for CASGLAWGAEQYF. V and J are TRBV12-5 and TRBJ2-7; either TRBD1 or TRBD2 may fit D (6 bases each). The CDR3 length is 13 residues. Germline CDR1 LGHNT, CDR2 FRNRAP. V was cut by 1 base and J by 6 bases, with 10 bases left in between. Based on the CDR3 plus reference TRBV12-5 and TRBJ2-7, the full variable domain is DARVTQTPRHKVTEMGQEVTMRCQPILGHNTVFWYRQTMMQGLELLAYFRNRAPLDDSGMPKDRFSAEMPDATLATLKIQPSEPRDSAVYFCASGLAWGAEQYFGPGTRLTVT.

The CDR3 reads CAREKRESSDEQFF. The CDR3 DNA sequence: TGTGCCAGGGAGAAGCGGGAGTCTTCAGATGAGCAGTTCTTC. This chain joins TRBV2 and TRBJ2-1; 8 nucleotides agree with TRBD2. Trimming at V came to 9 bases and at J to 8 bases, leaving 12 bases not matched to a gene. Germline CDR1 and CDR2: SNHLY and FYNNEI. The CDR3 runs 14 residues.

This chain connects TRBV6-5 to TRBJ2-2, with a weak D call TRBD1 (5 bases). Trimming left V 5 bases short and J 4 bases short, with 14 bases between. Germline V gene sequence: CDR1 MNHEY, CDR2 SVGAGI. CDR3 length: 15 residues. This CDR3 reads CASSLRATGTGELFF. The CDR3 DNA reads TGTGCCAGCAGTCTCAGGGCAACGGGCACCGGGGAGCTGTTTTTT.

V and J are TRBV6-1 and TRBJ2-7; TRBD1 matches at 7 bases. The V segment lost 5 bases and the J segment 1 base; nucleotides outside the gene matches: 5. The CDR3 is made up of 14 amino acids. In germline, CDR1 is MNHNS, CDR2 SASEGT. The CDR3 is CASSTGTESYEQYF. CDR3 nucleotide sequence: TGTGCCAGCAGTACCGGGACAGAATCCTACGAGCAGTACTTC.

This sequence joins TRBV19 and TRBJ1-1; D gene unclear. V shed 1 base and J shed 8 bases, with 11 bases lying between them. The CDR3 contains 13 residues. CDR1 is LNHDA, CDR2 SQIVND, per germline (reference sequence). The DNA of the CDR3 is TGTGCCAGTAGTATAGTACTCGTCGGGGAAGCTTTCTTT. Amino acid sequence: CASSIVLVGEAFF.

The rearrangement joins TRBV18 to TRBJ2-3; 7 bases fit TRBD1. The CDR3 is made up of 17 amino acids. The germline CDR1 and CDR2 sequences are KGHSH and LQKENI. With 0 bases clipped from V and 3 bases from J, the junction kept 9 bases outside the gene matches. CDR3 coding DNA: TGTGCCAGCTCACCACCTCGTTTAACAGGGGCGACAGATACGCAGTATTTT. Its protein product is CASSPPRLTGATDTQYF.

This clone occurred a few times. This chain connects TRBV21-1 to TRBJ2-7; TRBD1 is the table's D call, not checked against the DNA. TRBV21-1 has pseudogene status. CDR3 length: 17 amino acids. CDR3 bases: TGTGCCAGCAGCAGGCCGGGACAGGGGGCTAGAATCTGCGAGCAGTACGTC. This gives the protein CASSRPGQGARICEQYV.

V and J are TRBV2 and TRBJ2-1; possible D gene TRBD2, 6 bases. V lost 6 bases and J lost 15, with 18 bases in between. The CDR3 contains 12 residues. Looked up from germline, CDR1 is SNHLY and CDR2 is FYNNEI. The CDR3 loop is CASRLAEGLWFF. DNA of the CDR3: TGTGCCAGCAGGTTAGCGGAGGGGCTGTGGTTCTTC.

The genes are TRBV27 and TRBJ1-1; TRBD1 matches at 8 bases. After removal of 6 bases from V and 5 bases from J, the junction contained 8 bases not matched to a gene. This CDR3 spans 14 amino acids. The germline V gene has CDR1 MNHEY and CDR2 SMNVEV (reference sequence). The CDR3 loop is CASRLDRGVTEAFF. The CDR3 DNA reads as TGTGCCAGCAGACTCGACAGGGGAGTAACTGAAGCTTTCTTT.

The J gene is TRBJ2-7, the V gene TRBV6-6; D is perhaps TRBD2 (5 bases). Trimming took 4 bases from V and 6 from J, leaving 16 bases between them. Per germline, CDR1 MNHNY and CDR2 SVGAGI (reference sequence). The CDR3 is 14 amino acids. For the CDR3, the DNA is TGTGCCAGCAGTTCCCCCGGACCTCGGGGCGAGCAGTACGTC. This gives the protein CASSSPGPRGEQYV.